The 24 T cell receptor beta chains given below trace back to one sample, sequenced in a study of patients and donors after allogeneic stem cell transplantation. TCRdb re-analysed the RT-PCR reads in MiXCR, keeping a single row per CDR3 protein. Of about 40,000 distinct CDR3 sequences in the sample, roughly 30% were seen once. The sequenced sample consisted of blood, either unsorted or a sorted T cell fraction (not recorded which). The receptor source for this set is a human donor who was either an allogeneic HSCT recipient or a stem cell or donor lymphocyte infusion donor (not recorded which). It is not recorded whose cells these are; they may come from a transplant donor.

There are a few counts of this clonotype. The V gene is TRBV7-2, the J gene TRBJ1-2, with 8 bases identical to TRBD1. Germline lookup yields CDR1 SGHTA and CDR2 FQGNSA. This CDR3 comprises 14 residues. V gave up 6 bases and J gave up 3 bases; unmatched junction bases: 6. CDR3 sequence reads: CASSQDRADYGYTF. CDR3 DNA: TGTGCCAGCAGTCAGGACAGGGCCGACTATGGCTACACCTTC.

This chain connects TRBV12-3 or TRBV12-4 to TRBJ1-6; D is ambiguous. Trimming took off 6 bases at V and 8 bases at J, with 11 bases between the two ends. The CDR3 length is 13 residues. CDR3 bases: TGTGCCAGCAGAGGCAGTGGCTATTCACCCCTCCACTTT. This translates into CASRGSGYSPLHF.

This clonotype was observed many times. V gene TRBV7-2 combines with J gene TRBJ1-1; 8 bases map to TRBD1. Germline CDR1 and CDR2: SGHTA and FQGNSA. Trimming cost V 4 bases and J 1 base; bases outside gene matches: 8. CDR3 length: 16 residues. CDR3 DNA: TGTGCCAGCAGCTCCTCTTTGGACAGGGCGAACACTGAAGCTTTCTTT. This codes for CASSSSLDRANTEAFF.

V gene TRBV5-1 combines with J gene TRBJ1-2; tentative D call: TRBD1 (6 bases). CDR3 size: 16 residues. V dropped 5 bases and J dropped 8 bases, with 25 bases sitting between them. In germline, CDR1 is SGHRS, CDR2 YFSETQ. The CDR3 protein is CASRIALTGAGTGYTF. As DNA, the CDR3 is TGCGCCAGCAGGATAGCTCTGACAGGAGCCGGGACCGGCTACACCTTC.

This clonotype was detected only a few times. The genes are TRBV3-1 and TRBJ1-5; D not certain. Germline V gives CDR1 LGHDT, CDR2 YNNKEL (reference sequence). This CDR3 is built from 13 residues. The V and J ends lost 2 bases and 6 bases respectively, with 8 bases between them. Written as DNA, the CDR3 is TGTGCCAGCAGCCAATTGTCTGGTCAGCCCCAGCATTTT. Encoded protein: CASSQLSGQPQHF. Combining the CDR3 with reference TRBV3-1 and TRBJ1-5 gives the whole variable domain DTAVSQTPKYLVTQMGNDKSIKCEQNLGHDTMYWYKQDSKKFLKIMFSYNNKELIINETVPNRFSPKSPDKAHLNLHINSLELGDSAVYFCASSQLSGQPQHFGDGTRLSIL.

In this sample, this clonotype turned up many times. This rearrangement joins TRBV5-1 to TRBJ1-1, with D possibly matching TRBD1 (5 bases). Germline V gene lookup returns CDR1 SGHRS and CDR2 YFSETQ. There are 15 residues in the CDR3. Trimming removed 0 bases from V and 2 bases from J, with 11 bases in between. The CDR3 loop is CASSLDGHGNTEAFF. CDR3 nucleotides: TGCGCCAGCAGCTTGGATGGACACGGAAACACTGAAGCTTTCTTT.

V and J are TRBV20-1 and TRBJ2-1; TRBD2 aligns across 10 bases. The CDR3 is 14 amino acids. CDR1 is DFQATT and CDR2 is SNEGSKA in the germline V gene (reference sequence). The V gene end was trimmed by 5 bases and the J gene end by 6 bases; junction bases not matched to a gene: 7. CDR3: CSALAGVLSNEQFF. CDR3 sequence (DNA): TGCAGTGCTCTAGCGGGAGTTCTGTCCAATGAGCAGTTCTTC.

This chain links TRBV12-3 or TRBV12-4 with TRBJ2-4; D not certain. The CDR3 extends over 13 amino acids. Trimming shortened V by 5 bases and J by 0 bases, and 5 bases separated the two germline ends. For the CDR3, the DNA is TGTGCCAGCAGTGACTTAGCCAAAAACATTCAGTACTTC. Translating gives CASSDLAKNIQYF.

This clonotype was counted a few times. This rearrangement joins TRBV20-1 to TRBJ1-2; no clear D. V was clipped by 3 bases and J by 8 bases, with 19 bases between them. Germline loops: CDR1 DFQATT, CDR2 SNEGSKA (reference sequence). The CDR3 spans 14 residues. CDR3: CSASETRTARGYTF. In nucleotides, the CDR3 is TGCAGTGCTAGTGAGACTCGGACGGCTCGCGGCTACACCTTC.

The chain combines TRBV9 with TRBJ2-5, with a possible D match to TRBD1 (5 bases). The V gene's germline CDR1 is SGDLS and CDR2 YYNGEE. The V gene lost 0 bases and the J gene lost 4 bases, with 10 bases spanning the gap. The CDR3 totals 14 residues. The CDR3 bases are TGTGCCAGCAGCGTAGAAGGGGCCCGAGAGACCCAGTACTTC. Translation: CASSVEGARETQYF.

This clonotype was observed a few times. V usage is TRBV6-5 and J usage is TRBJ1-1; D gene ambiguous. V was shortened by 4 bases and J by 2 bases, with 8 bases between the two germline ends. The CDR3 runs 13 residues. Germline-derived CDR1 and CDR2 are MNHEY and SVGAGI. The CDR3 sequence is CASSFSVNTEAFF. The CDR3 DNA follows: TGTGCCAGCAGTTTCTCGGTTAACACTGAAGCTTTCTTT.

This clonotype came up a few times. The chain combines TRBV12-3 or TRBV12-4 with TRBJ1-1, with unresolved D. Deletions cut 2 bases from V and 1 base from J, with 5 bases between. The CDR3 has 13 residues. CDR3 in amino acids: CASSLKTNTEAFF. CDR3 DNA: TGTGCCAGCAGTTTAAAGACGAACACTGAAGCTTTCTTT.

This clonotype was counted only a few times. The chain has TRBV10-3 and TRBJ2-3, with D possibly matching TRBD2 (6 bases). Per germline, CDR1 ENHRY and CDR2 SYGVKD. The V and J ends lost 0 bases and 0 bases respectively, with 10 bases between them. This CDR3 is built from 16 residues. CDR3 amino acids: CAISESTGVSTDTQYF. The CDR3 DNA sequence: TGTGCCATCAGTGAGTCGACGGGGGTGAGCACAGATACGCAGTATTTT.

This clonotype was seen only a few times. The J gene is TRBJ2-3, the V gene TRBV6-2 or TRBV6-3; 7 bases are shared with TRBD1. V trimming: 6 bases; J trimming: 0 bases; junction bases outside the gene matches: 18. The CDR3 runs 19 residues. The germline V gene has CDR1 MNHEY and CDR2 SVGEGT. CDR3 in DNA: TGTGCCAGCAGCCCCTTTCCGGGACAGTGGCTAGGGAGCACAGATACGCAGTATTTT. This codes for CASSPFPGQWLGSTDTQYF.

This clonotype has only a few counts. V and J are TRBV5-5 and TRBJ1-1; D gene uncertain. Trimming shortened V by 1 base and J by 4 bases, and 11 bases separated the two germline ends. The germline gives CDR1 SGHKS, CDR2 YYEKEE (reference sequence). The CDR3 is made up of 14 amino acids. CDR3 amino acids: CASSLRARSTEAFF. The CDR3 DNA is TGTGCCAGCAGCTTGAGAGCCCGGAGCACTGAAGCTTTCTTT.

This clonotype came up a few times. The V call is TRBV20-1, the J call TRBJ1-4; no clear D. This CDR3 comprises 16 residues. The V end lost 5 bases, the J end lost 0 bases, and 16 bases lay between the germline ends. Germline values: CDR1 DFQATT, CDR2 SNEGSKA (reference sequence). The CDR3 spells CSAPLRGLPTNEKLFF. Written as DNA, the CDR3 is TGCAGTGCTCCCCTAAGAGGTCTCCCAACTAATGAAAAACTGTTTTTT.

The genes are TRBV20-1 and TRBJ1-2; a weak D match, TRBD1 (5 bases). Looked up from germline, CDR1 is DFQATT and CDR2 is SNEGSKA (reference sequence). V was pared by 0 bases and J by 4 bases, with 9 bases between. The CDR3 runs 13 residues. CDR3: CSARDRGIYGYTF. The CDR3 nucleotides are TGCAGTGCTAGAGACCGGGGGATCTATGGCTACACCTTC.

This clonotype was counted only a few times. The chain is built from TRBV28 and TRBJ1-2; the D gene is possibly TRBD1 (5 bases). From germline, CDR1 is MDHEN and CDR2 SYDVKM. Trimming shortened V by 6 bases and J by 5 bases, and 19 bases separated the two germline ends. The CDR3 extends over 15 amino acids. The CDR3: CASRRRVSPIYGYTF. Written as DNA, the CDR3 is TGTGCCAGCAGGCGCAGGGTTAGCCCTATATATGGCTACACCTTC.

This chain uses TRBV6-2 or TRBV6-3 with TRBJ2-1, with 8 bases matching TRBD2. Trimming cost V 6 bases and J 13 bases; bases outside gene matches: 17. The germline gives CDR1 MNHEY, CDR2 SVGEGT. There are 15 residues in the CDR3. Written as DNA, the CDR3 is TGTGCCAGCAGCTGGACTAGCCTTTTCCTCCAACGTCAGTTCTTC. This translates into CASSWTSLFLQRQFF.

The chain combines TRBV7-9 with TRBJ2-5; the D is unclear. Germline assignment: CDR1 SEHNR and CDR2 FQNEAQ (reference sequence). V was trimmed by 5 bases and J by 5 bases, leaving 18 bases between them. CDR3 length: 15 residues. The CDR3 DNA sequence: TGTGCCAGCAGCCGCCGCCTATGGAGTGGGGAGACCCAGTACTTC. Protein sequence: CASSRRLWSGETQYF.

This clonotype was seen many times. The CDR3 is CASRKSGVIGELFF. CDR3 bases: TGTGCCAGCAGGAAATCAGGGGTAATCGGGGAGCTGTTTTTT. The rearrangement joins TRBV5-5 to TRBJ2-2; a weak D match, TRBD1 (6 bases). Trimming cost V 5 bases and J 7 bases, with 15 bases left between them. This CDR3 is built from 14 residues. CDR1 and CDR2 (germline): SGHKS, YYEKEE (reference sequence).

V is TRBV28 and J is TRBJ2-2, with D hard to call. The CDR3 has 11 residues. Trimming removed 4 bases at V and 9 bases at J, with 6 bases between. Germline CDR1 and CDR2: MDHEN and SYDVKM. The CDR3, as DNA: TGTGCCAGCAGTTGGTTCCGGGAGCTGTTTTTT. This encodes CASSWFRELFF.

The sample holds a few counts of this clonotype. This chain uses TRBV28 with TRBJ1-3, with D tentatively TRBD1 (5 bases). In germline, CDR1 is MDHEN, CDR2 SYDVKM. The CDR3 runs to 15 residues. Trimming took 6 bases from V and 4 from J, leaving 16 bases between them. The CDR3: CASSPGPVKGNTIYF. The CDR3 DNA reads TGTGCCAGCAGCCCGGGACCCGTTAAGGGAAACACCATATATTTT.

The chain recombines TRBV3-1 with TRBJ2-7; D is uncertain. Deletions cut 1 base from V and 1 base from J, with 8 bases between. The CDR3 totals 14 residues. The germline gives CDR1 LGHDT, CDR2 YNNKEL (reference sequence). CDR3 sequence: CASSQGPVSYEQYF. As DNA, the CDR3 is TGTGCCAGCAGCCAAGGACCGGTATCCTACGAGCAGTACTTC.